The 25 T cell receptor beta chains below all came from one sample that was sequenced in a study of post-analysis software for immune sequencing data. Study-wide results and limits: The five TRBV segments detected at higher frequency in patients than in controls included TRBV5-6, TRBV5-1 and TRBV20-1.

The library was made from cDNA and included unique molecular identifiers. MiXCR, applied by TCRdb to the PCR reads, yields one record per CDR3 protein. Here the sample spans just over 250,000 distinct CDR3 sequences, 35% to 40% being singletons. These receptors have no known antigen. Sequenced input: blood. Receptor source: a girl aged 10 to 17 with multiple sclerosis.

In this sample, this clonotype turned up many times. The chain combines TRBV5-1 with TRBJ1-2; TRBD1 matches 8 bases. Trimming removed 6 bases from V and 0 bases from J; junction bases left unmatched: 1. The CDR3 contains 13 residues. The germline V gene encodes CDR1 SGHRS and CDR2 YFSETQ. Here the CDR3 reads CASKTGANYGYTF. The CDR3, as DNA: TGCGCCAGCAAGACAGGGGCTAACTATGGCTACACCTTC.

The sample holds many counts of this clonotype. The chain is built from TRBV5-1 and TRBJ2-1; weak D call: TRBD2 (5 bases). Between the trimmed V and J ends, which lost 1 base and 10 bases, there was a span of 12 bases. Germline V gives CDR1 SGHRS, CDR2 YFSETQ. The CDR3 totals 13 residues. The CDR3 bases are TGCGCCAGCAGCTTGCCTAGCAAGGGCGAGCAGTTCTTC. This gives the protein CASSLPSKGEQFF.

Here the CDR3 reads CASSRTSGSNTGELFF. Here the CDR3 DNA reads TGTGCCAGCAGTCGGACTAGCGGATCGAACACCGGGGAGCTGTTTTTT. The V gene is TRBV6-6, the J gene TRBJ2-2; TRBD2 agrees at 10 bases. V was clipped by 5 bases and J by 0 bases; unmatched bases: 3. The CDR3 consists of 16 residues. Germline values: CDR1 MNHNY, CDR2 SVGAGI (reference sequence).

This clonotype showed up many times. V gene TRBV20-1 combines with J gene TRBJ2-1, with TRBD2 matching over 12 bases. Per the germline V gene, CDR1 is DFQATT and CDR2 is SNEGSKA (reference sequence). With V trimmed by 1 base and J by 8 bases, 6 bases remained unmatched. There are 15 residues in the CDR3. The CDR3 DNA sequence: TGCAGTGCTAGAGTTCCCGGGACTAGCGGGCATGAGCAGTTCTTC. The encoded protein is CSARVPGTSGHEQFF.

Many counts were recorded for this clonotype. The V and J genes are TRBV7-8 and TRBJ2-1; D may be TRBD1 (5 bases). Trimming removed 5 bases at V and 8 bases at J, with 13 bases between. The CDR3 spans 13 residues. Germline V gene lookup returns CDR1 SGHVS and CDR2 FQNEAQ. The CDR3 here is CASSPRRGDEQFF. In DNA, the CDR3 is TGTGCCAGCAGCCCCCGTAGGGGTGATGAGCAGTTCTTC.

For this clonotype: Relative to the germline gene, one junction end is altered; a read error may explain this. The chain combines TRBV7-2 with TRBJ1-6, with D possibly being TRBD1 (5 bases). There are 11 residues in the CDR3. Germline V gives CDR1 SGHTA, CDR2 FQGNSA. The CDR3 reads CASRLGEVLHF. Here the CDR3 DNA reads TGTGCCAGCAGATTAGGGGAGGTCCTCCACTTT.

This clonotype has ten or more counts. This chain joins TRBV25-1 and TRBJ2-3, with 8 bases aligning to TRBD2. V was clipped by 7 bases and J by 4 bases; unmatched bases: 10. The CDR3 contains 15 residues. Germline V gives CDR1 MGHDK, CDR2 SYGVNS. CDR3 coding DNA: TGTGCCAGCATGGAGGCGGGGGGCCACGCAGATACGCAGTATTTT. Translated: CASMEAGGHADTQYF.

This rearrangement joins TRBV29-1 to TRBJ1-3; tentative D call: TRBD1 (6 bases). The CDR3 spans 12 residues. The germline V gene has CDR1 SQVTM and CDR2 ANQGSEA. DNA for the CDR3: TGCAGGACGGAGGGGGAAGGAAACACCATATATTTT. It codes for CRTEGEGNTIYF. The full variable domain, its missing parts supplied by reference TRBV29-1 and TRBJ1-3, is SAVISQKPSRDICQRGTSLTIQCQVDSQVTMMFWYRQQPGQSLTLIATANQGSEATYESGFVIDKFPISRPNLTFSTLTVSNMSPEDSSIYLCRTEGEGNTIYFGEGSWLTVV.

In regard to this clonotype: This clone may be a read error of a much larger clone one base away. This chain connects TRBV19 to TRBJ2-4, with TRBD1 matching 7 bases. Unmatched junction bases numbered 8, after V lost 4 bases and J lost 8 bases. CDR3 length equals 14 residues. Germline V gene lookup returns CDR1 LNHDA and CDR2 SQIVND (reference sequence). The CDR3: CASSRGTAADIQYF. The DNA of the CDR3 is TGTGCCAGTAGTAGAGGGACAGCGGCCGACATTCAGTACTTC.

The chain recombines TRBV28 with TRBJ2-5; D is tentatively TRBD1 or TRBD2 (6 bases each). CDR3 length: 14 amino acids. Germline V gene data show CDR1 as MDHEN and CDR2 as SYDVKM. V gave up 3 bases and J gave up 5 bases, with 13 bases separating them. CDR3 residues: CASSFGGHRETQYF. CDR3 DNA: TGTGCCAGCAGTTTTGGGGGGCATCGGGAGACCCAGTACTTC.

Of note for this clonotype: This may come from a read error, since a much larger clone is one base off. The chain links TRBV6-6 to TRBJ2-4; D may match TRBD1 or TRBD2 (5 bases each). The germline gives CDR1 MNHNY, CDR2 SVGAGI (reference sequence). The CDR3 covers 14 residues. The CDR3 sequence: CASIKLGVANTQYF. In DNA form, the CDR3 reads TGTGCCAGCATAAAGCTGGGGGTTGCGAACACTCAGTACTTC.

Concerning this clonotype itself: Germline is not matched at one junction end, which may reflect a read error. The chain has TRBV20-1 and TRBJ1-5; D gene uncertain. Looked up from germline, CDR1 is DFQATT and CDR2 is SNEGSKA (reference sequence). The CDR3 has 14 residues. For the CDR3, the DNA is TGTAGTGCTACCGCGGTACACATCAATCAGCCCCAGCATTTT. Translation: CSATAVHINQPQHF.

This rearrangement joins TRBV6-6 to TRBJ1-1; D ambiguous. The CDR3 has 12 amino acids. Germline-derived CDR1 and CDR2 are MNHNY and SVGAGI (reference sequence). The V end was cut by 7 bases, the J end by 6 bases, with 12 bases between. The CDR3 loop is CASNTGRSEAFF. The CDR3, as DNA: TGTGCCAGCAATACCGGGCGATCTGAAGCTTTCTTT.

This sequence joins TRBV4-1 and TRBJ2-1, with TRBD1 matching 8 bases. This CDR3 has 17 residues. The germline V gene encodes CDR1 MGHRA and CDR2 YSYEKL. V shed 0 bases, J shed 1 base, and the junction held 5 bases outside the gene matches. CDR3 in amino acids: CASSQDPGGHSYNEQFF. For the CDR3, the DNA is TGCGCCAGCAGCCAAGATCCAGGGGGCCATTCCTACAATGAGCAGTTCTTC.

This clonotype has more than one count but fewer than ten. This may stem from a read error, because a much larger clone lies one nucleotide away. The gene calls are TRBV12-3 or TRBV12-4 and TRBJ2-1, with D unclear. The length of the CDR3 is 13 residues. V was cut by 3 bases and J by 13 bases, with 16 bases left in between. CDR3 DNA: TGTGCCAGCAGTTTGGACCTCGGAAGGGCACAGTTCTTC. Translation gives CASSLDLGRAQFF.

This clonotype was observed a handful of times. This may come from a read error, since a much larger clone is one base off. The V and J genes are TRBV10-3 and TRBJ2-1; 7 bases are shared with TRBD2. The CDR3 is 15 amino acids. V lost 8 bases and J lost 13; bases outside the gene matches: 20. Germline CDR1 is ENHRY and CDR2 is SYGVKD. CDR3 in amino acids: CAIGTMDGSDPPQFF. Written as DNA, the CDR3 is TGTGCCATCGGGACTATGGACGGCTCGGATCCCCCTCAGTTCTTC.

This clonotype was counted at least ten times. The junction shows a germline mismatch at one end, possibly a read error. The CDR3 nucleotides read TGTGCCAGCAATGAATTTTCACCCCTCCACTTT. Its protein is CASNEFSPLHF. The genes are TRBV6-1 and TRBJ1-6; D unresolved. The CDR3 loop spans 11 amino acids. Germline lookup yields CDR1 MNHNS and CDR2 SASEGT.

This clonotype was seen many times. The genes are TRBV28 and TRBJ2-5; D is possibly TRBD1 or TRBD2 (5 bases each). Per the germline V gene, CDR1 is MDHEN and CDR2 is SYDVKM. V shed 5 bases and J shed 1 base, with 11 bases lying between them. The CDR3 covers 14 residues. CDR3 residues: CASSLTGTQETQYF. For the CDR3, the DNA is TGTGCCAGCAGTCTCACCGGGACCCAAGAGACCCAGTACTTC.

Regarding this clonotype: Given a much more abundant clone one base away, this may be a read error. This rearrangement joins TRBV27 to TRBJ1-2; the match to TRBD1 covers 8 bases. V shed 8 bases, J shed 1 base, and the junction held 15 bases outside the gene matches. CDR3 length equals 17 residues. The germline gives CDR1 MNHEY, CDR2 SMNVEV (reference sequence). In DNA form, the CDR3 reads TGTGCCAGCGGCCCGACAGGGGCCGAGACTTATAACTATGGCTACACCTTC. It codes for CASGPTGAETYNYGYTF.

This clonotype came up once. The genes are TRBV12-3 or TRBV12-4 and TRBJ2-3, with D hard to call. The CDR3 runs to 11 residues. V lost 8 bases and J lost 4, with 7 bases in between. The CDR3 DNA is TGTGCCAGCGGGCGCGCAGATACGCAGTATTTT. Translated: CASGRADTQYF.

This clonotype was seen repeatedly, ten times or more. The rearrangement links TRBV7-9 to TRBJ2-5; D uncertain. Germline CDR1 is SEHNR and CDR2 is FQNEAQ (reference sequence). V dropped 1 base and J dropped 1 base, with 10 bases sitting between them. The CDR3 spans 15 residues. CDR3 sequence reads: CASSLGDNSQETQYF. The CDR3 region has the DNA TGTGCCAGCAGCTTAGGGGATAACAGCCAAGAGACCCAGTACTTC. Supplemented by reference TRBV7-9 and TRBJ2-5, the full variable domain reads DTGVSQNPRHKITKRGQNVTFRCDPISEHNRLYWYRQTLGQGPEFLTYFQNEAQLEKSRLLSDRFSAERPKGSFSTLEIQRTEQGDSAMYLCASSLGDNSQETQYFGPGTRLLVL.

This clonotype appeared once. The gene calls are TRBV30 and TRBJ1-5; D is perhaps TRBD1 (6 bases). CDR3 size: 15 residues. Germline V lookup: CDR1 GTSNPN, CDR2 SVGIG (reference sequence). Trimming took 3 bases from V and 8 from J, leaving 20 bases between them. The CDR3 DNA is TGTGCCTGGAGCCAAAGGGGGACACTCGGGGAGCCCCAGCATTTT. Protein: CAWSQRGTLGEPQHF. The entire variable domain, with the rest obtained from reference TRBV30 and TRBJ1-5, is as follows: SQTIHQWPATLVQPVGSPLSLECTVEGTSNPNLYWYRQAAGRGLQLLFYSVGIGQISSEVPQNLSASRPQDRQFILSSKKLLLSDSGFYLCAWSQRGTLGEPQHFGDGTRLSIL.

This clonotype has ten or more counts. J is TRBJ2-1 and V is TRBV14; D not resolved. V gave up 6 bases and J gave up 2 bases, with 14 bases separating them. Germline V gene data show CDR1 as SGHDN and CDR2 as FVKESK. The CDR3 runs 15 residues. The CDR3 reads CASSRRTGTYNEQFF. The DNA for the CDR3 is TGTGCCAGCAGTCGAAGGACGGGTACCTACAATGAGCAGTTCTTC.

The DNA for the CDR3 is TGCAGTGCTAACGGTCCGTGGAATGAGCAGTTCTTC. It is translated as CSANGPWNEQFF. The rearrangement links TRBV20-1 to TRBJ2-1, with unresolved D. Germline-derived CDR1 and CDR2 are DFQATT and SNEGSKA (reference sequence). Trimming stripped 4 bases from V and 7 bases from J, with 11 bases between. This CDR3 region has 12 residues.

This sequence joins TRBV4-1 and TRBJ2-1; maybe TRBD1 (5 bases). V lost 2 bases and J 5 bases, leaving 10 bases between the germline ends. This CDR3 comprises 14 residues. The germline V gene has CDR1 MGHRA and CDR2 YSYEKL. In DNA, the CDR3 is TGCGCCAGCAGCCAACCTACCAGGGACAATGAGCAGTTCTTC. This gives the protein CASSQPTRDNEQFF.